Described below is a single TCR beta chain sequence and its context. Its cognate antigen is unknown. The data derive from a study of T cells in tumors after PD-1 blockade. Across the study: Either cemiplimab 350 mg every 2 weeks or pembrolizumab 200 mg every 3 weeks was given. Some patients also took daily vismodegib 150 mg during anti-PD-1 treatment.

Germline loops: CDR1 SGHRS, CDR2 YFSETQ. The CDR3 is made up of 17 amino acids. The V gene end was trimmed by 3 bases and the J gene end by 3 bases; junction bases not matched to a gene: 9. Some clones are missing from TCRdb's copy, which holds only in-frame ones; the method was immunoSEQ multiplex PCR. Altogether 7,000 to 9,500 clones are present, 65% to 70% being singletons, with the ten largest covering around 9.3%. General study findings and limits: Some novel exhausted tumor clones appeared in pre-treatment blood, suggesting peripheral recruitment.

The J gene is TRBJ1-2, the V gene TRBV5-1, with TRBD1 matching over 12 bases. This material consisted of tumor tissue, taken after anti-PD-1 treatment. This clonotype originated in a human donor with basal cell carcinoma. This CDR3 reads CASSSPGQGAGDYGYTF. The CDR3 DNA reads TGCGCCAGCAGCTCACCGGGACAGGGGGCGGGAGACTATGGCTACACCTTC.